Following are 10 T cell receptor beta chains from one sample sequenced in a study of T cells in Graves' hyperthyroidism and ophthalmopathy. Amplification of TCR beta CDR3 regions was performed using RNA transcripts as template. RT-PCR in the first round (using the HTBI primer set) targeted the TCR CDR3. TCRdb called the multiplex PCR reads again in MiXCR, with one record for every CDR3 protein. The sample lists 300,000 to 450,000 distinct CDR3 sequences, about 15% occurring once. Sequenced: blood. Every receptor here comes from a woman aged 55-70 years with Graves' hyperthyroidism.

The chain recombines TRBV29-1 with TRBJ1-3; D unclear. Per germline, CDR1 SQVTM and CDR2 ANQGSEA. The CDR3 consists of 14 residues. V lost 7 bases and J lost 6, with 19 bases in between. The CDR3 reads CSAVPEGLANTIYF. CDR3 in DNA: TGCAGCGCCGTGCCCGAGGGTTTGGCAAACACCATATATTTT.

J is TRBJ2-5 and V is TRBV5-4, with a possible D match to TRBD1 (6 bases). The ends were cut back, 2 bases at V and 4 bases at J, with 9 bases in the middle. Per the germline V gene, CDR1 is SGHNT and CDR2 is YYREEE (reference sequence). The CDR3 contains 13 residues. The CDR3 region has the DNA TGTGCCAGCAGCTTCTACAGGGTAGAGACCCAGTACTTC. It yields the protein CASSFYRVETQYF.

This chain uses TRBV19 with TRBJ2-5; D may be TRBD1 (5 bases). Germline lookup yields CDR1 LNHDA and CDR2 SQIVND (reference sequence). The CDR3 spans 15 residues. V dropped 5 bases and J dropped 10 bases, with 23 bases sitting between them. CDR3 protein: CASSPQGSVSARQYF. In nucleotides, the CDR3 is TGTGCCAGTAGTCCGCAGGGCAGTGTCTCGGCCCGCCAGTACTTC.

This clonotype was seen many times. V usage is TRBV11-2 and J usage is TRBJ2-5; D remains ambiguous. The CDR3 sequence is 14 residues long. V lost 0 bases to trimming and J lost 7 bases, with 12 bases between them. Germline CDR1 reads SGHAT; CDR2 reads FQNNGV. The CDR3 region has the DNA TGTGCCAGCAGCTTAGATAACACCTTGGGGACCCAGTACTTC. The encoded protein is CASSLDNTLGTQYF.

This clonotype showed up many times. V and J are TRBV2 and TRBJ1-5; D unclear. This CDR3 comprises 14 residues. V was clipped by 8 bases and J by 5 bases, with 16 bases between them. The germline gives CDR1 SNHLY, CDR2 FYNNEI. CDR3 nucleotide sequence: TGTGCCAGCGTGCCCACGGGGATCGATCAGCCCCAGCATTTT. It translates to CASVPTGIDQPQHF.

V and J are TRBV5-4 and TRBJ2-7, with 8 bases that match TRBD1. The CDR3 runs to 14 residues. V was clipped by 2 bases and J by 6 bases; unmatched bases: 7. Per the germline V gene, CDR1 is SGHNT and CDR2 is YYREEE (reference sequence). The CDR3, as DNA: TGTGCCAGCAGCTTCCCCGGACAGGGCTTCGAGCAGTACTTC. This sequence encodes CASSFPGQGFEQYF. The variable domain in full, completed from reference TRBV5-4 and TRBJ2-7, reads ETGVTQSPTHLIKTRGQQVTLRCSSQSGHNTVSWYQQALGQGPQFIFQYYREEENGRGNFPPRFSGLQFPNYSSELNVNALELDDSALYLCASSFPGQGFEQYFGPGTRLTVT.

This chain links TRBV10-3 with TRBJ2-3, with TRBD1 matching over 9 bases. Germline CDR1 is ENHRY and CDR2 is SYGVKD. V trimming: 6 bases; J trimming: 5 bases; junction bases outside the gene matches: 6. The CDR3 has 14 residues. The CDR3 spells CAIREQGAGDTQYF. CDR3 DNA sequence: TGTGCCATCAGAGAACAGGGGGCAGGAGATACGCAGTATTTT.

This clonotype was observed a handful of times. This chain uses TRBV29-1 with TRBJ2-2; either TRBD1 or TRBD2 may fit D (5 bases each). Deletions cut 6 bases from V and 0 bases from J, with 8 bases between. Germline CDR1 reads SQVTM; CDR2 reads ANQGSEA. The CDR3 loop spans 13 amino acids. CDR3 nucleotides: TGCAGCGTCGGGACGGCGAACACCGGGGAGCTGTTTTTT. Its translation is CSVGTANTGELFF.

This clonotype has ten or more counts. The J gene is TRBJ2-1, the V gene TRBV6-1; 14 positions agree with TRBD2. The V and J ends lost 4 bases and 6 bases, in that order; junction bases with no gene match: 2. CDR1 and CDR2 (germline): MNHNS, SASEGT. This CDR3 is built from 15 residues. The CDR3 is CASSGGTSGSNEQFF. The CDR3 region has the DNA TGTGCCAGCAGTGGAGGGACTAGCGGGAGCAATGAGCAGTTCTTC.

This clonotype was seen a handful of times. This sequence joins TRBV5-6 and TRBJ1-1; a possible D gene is TRBD1 (5 bases). The V gene's germline CDR1 is SGHDT and CDR2 YYEEEE. The CDR3 has 15 amino acids. Trimming removed 3 bases from V and 0 bases from J, with 12 bases in between. The DNA of the CDR3 is TGTGCCAGCAGCTCACCTCGACAGATGAACACTGAAGCTTTCTTT. This sequence encodes CASSSPRQMNTEAFF.